Shown below are 30 T cell receptor beta chains from a single sample sequenced in a study of Graves' ophthalmopathy and Graves' hyperthyroidism. RNA transcripts served as template for amplifying TCR beta CDR3 sequences. The workflow started with a first-round RT-PCR run with HTBI primers and then moved on to a second-round multiplex PCR. From the multiplex PCR reads, TCRdb called clonotypes with MiXCR, one entry per CDR3 protein. The profile covers around 1.1 million distinct CDR3 sequences, with 35% to 40% appearing a single time and around 10% taken by the ten largest. Specimen: peripheral blood or thyroid tissue (not recorded which). The origin of the receptors is an adult man with Graves' hyperthyroidism.

The chain links TRBV2 to TRBJ1-1; D uncertain. This CDR3 has 14 residues. The germline V gene has CDR1 SNHLY and CDR2 FYNNEI. V shed 6 bases and J shed 3 bases, with 14 bases lying between them. Here the CDR3 DNA reads TGTGCCAGCAGCACCTCGACGTCGGACACTGAAGCTTTCTTT. Its protein is CASSTSTSDTEAFF.

The V call is TRBV6-5, the J call TRBJ1-2; no clear D gene. The CDR3 covers 13 residues. V was cut by 0 bases and J by 7 bases, with 9 bases left in between. Germline V gene data show CDR1 as MNHEY and CDR2 as SVGAGI. CDR3 sequence reads: CASSYSGSRGYTF. The CDR3, as DNA: TGTGCCAGCAGTTACTCGGGGAGCCGTGGCTACACCTTC.

Ten or more counts support this clonotype. This rearrangement joins TRBV29-1 to TRBJ1-1; TRBD1 matches 11 bases. The V gene end was trimmed by 7 bases and the J gene end by 11 bases; junction bases not matched to a gene: 12. The CDR3 runs to 13 residues. CDR1 and CDR2 from the germline V gene are SQVTM and ANQGSEA. CDR3 coding DNA: TGCAGCGCCCAGGCGGACAGGGGGCTGGGGGCTTTCTTT. This codes for CSAQADRGLGAFF. Looking up the rest from reference TRBV29-1 and TRBJ1-1 gives the full variable domain: SAVISQKPSRDICQRGTSLTIQCQVDSQVTMMFWYRQQPGQSLTLIATANQGSEATYESGFVIDKFPISRPNLTFSTLTVSNMSPEDSSIYLCSAQADRGLGAFFGQGTRLTVV.

The chain recombines TRBV6-2 or TRBV6-3 with TRBJ1-5; no clear D. The germline V gene has CDR1 MNHEY and CDR2 SVGEGT. Trimming took off 7 bases at V and 3 bases at J, with 10 bases between the two ends. This CDR3 region has 13 residues. CDR3 region: CASTFGNNQPQHF. The CDR3 DNA reads TGTGCCAGCACCTTCGGGAACAATCAGCCCCAGCATTTT.

CDR3 DNA sequence: TGTGCCATCAGTGAAAGTAGGGACACTACCTACACTGAAGCTTTCTTT. This codes for CAISESRDTTYTEAFF. V and J are TRBV10-3 and TRBJ1-1; D may be TRBD1 (6 bases). CDR1 is ENHRY, CDR2 SYGVKD, per germline. Trimming left V 3 bases short and J 3 bases short, with 17 bases between. The CDR3 runs 16 residues.

This clonotype was detected many times. The chain has TRBV20-1 and TRBJ2-7; D gene uncertain. This CDR3 region has 14 residues. Trimming pared 6 bases from V and 7 bases from J, leaving 22 bases between. Germline loops: CDR1 DFQATT, CDR2 SNEGSKA (reference sequence). The CDR3 sequence: CSASVGSSSLEQYF. CDR3 coding DNA: TGCAGTGCCAGTGTAGGCAGTTCCAGCCTTGAGCAGTACTTC.

The V and J genes are TRBV5-1 and TRBJ2-2, with no clear D. In germline, CDR1 is SGHRS, CDR2 YFSETQ. V was clipped by 2 bases and J by 2 bases, with 13 bases between them. The CDR3 contains 16 residues. The CDR3 is CASSFSPGLNTGELFF. The CDR3 DNA sequence: TGCGCCAGCAGCTTCTCTCCCGGGTTAAACACCGGGGAGCTGTTTTTT.

With respect to this clonotype: Its ends do not fully match the called genes, so a read error is possible. CDR3 sequence reads: CASSERGLSGNTIYF. The CDR3 DNA reads TGTGCCAGCAGTGAAAGGGGGCTGTCTGGAAACACCATATATTTT. The chain has TRBV24-1 and TRBJ1-3; TRBD1 agrees at 7 bases. The CDR3 is made up of 15 amino acids. Per germline, CDR1 KGHDR and CDR2 SFDVKD.

This chain uses TRBV11-2 with TRBJ2-7; 7 nucleotides align to TRBD2. Trimming cost V 2 bases and J 5 bases; bases outside gene matches: 3. Germline loops: CDR1 SGHAT, CDR2 FQNNGV. This CDR3 comprises 13 residues. DNA of the CDR3: TGTGCCAGCAGCTTATCCGGGAGGAACGAGCAGTACTTC. Translated, it gives CASSLSGRNEQYF.

V gene TRBV20-1 combines with J gene TRBJ1-2; 7 nucleotides match TRBD1. CDR1 and CDR2 (germline): DFQATT, SNEGSKA (reference sequence). With V trimmed by 3 bases and J by 3 bases, 7 bases remained unmatched. The CDR3 loop spans 14 amino acids. CDR3 bases: TGCAGTGCTAGGGGAGGGGGCGAGGACTATGGCTACACCTTC. Residues: CSARGGGEDYGYTF.

This CDR3 reads CASSQGGQGLGSPLHF. The CDR3 nucleotides read TGCGCCAGCAGCCAAGGGGGACAGGGTTTAGGTTCACCCCTCCACTTT. V usage is TRBV4-1 and J usage is TRBJ1-6; 9 nucleotides agree with TRBD1. This CDR3 region has 16 residues. The germline CDR1 and CDR2 sequences are MGHRA and YSYEKL. Trimming at V came to 1 base and at J to 9 bases, leaving 7 bases not matched to a gene.

This clonotype has ten or more counts. The rearrangement links TRBV15 to TRBJ1-6; D is undetermined. Germline assignment: CDR1 LNHNV and CDR2 YYDKDF (reference sequence). This CDR3 comprises 12 residues. The V and J ends lost 7 bases and 4 bases respectively, with 5 bases between them. DNA for the CDR3: TGTGCCACCAAACAGTATAATTCACCCCTCCACTTT. Its protein product is CATKQYNSPLHF.

The V call is TRBV9, the J call TRBJ1-3; weak D call: TRBD1 (6 bases). CDR1 is SGDLS and CDR2 is YYNGEE in the germline V gene. The CDR3 is 15 amino acids. V lost 0 bases to trimming and J lost 4 bases, with 11 bases between them. Here the CDR3 reads CASSVATGLGNTIYF. The CDR3 DNA reads as TGTGCCAGCAGCGTAGCTACAGGGCTCGGAAACACCATATATTTT.

This clonotype was observed at least ten times. The chain employs TRBV20-1 and TRBJ2-5; D ambiguous. Deletions cut 0 bases from V and 2 bases from J, with 13 bases between. This CDR3 comprises 15 residues. Germline V gene data show CDR1 as DFQATT and CDR2 as SNEGSKA (reference sequence). This CDR3 reads CSARDLVGLQETQYF. CDR3 sequence (DNA): TGCAGTGCTAGAGATCTGGTAGGGCTTCAAGAGACCCAGTACTTC.

V is TRBV9 and J is TRBJ1-5; 8 bases fit TRBD1. Germline loops: CDR1 SGDLS, CDR2 YYNGEE. There are 15 residues in the CDR3. The J segment lost 8 bases and the V segment lost 3 bases, leaving 10 bases of the junction unmatched. DNA of the CDR3: TGTGCCAGCAGCGCAGAGTCCGGACAGGGTGAGCCCCAGCATTTT. It specifies CASSAESGQGEPQHF.

V is TRBV11-2 and J is TRBJ2-7, with D hard to call. Trimming stripped 4 bases from V and 3 bases from J, with 7 bases between. CDR1 SGHAT and CDR2 FQNNGV come from the germline V gene. The CDR3 contains 12 residues. The CDR3 DNA follows: TGTGCCAGCAGCTCGGAAGACTACGAGCAGTACTTC. Its translation is CASSSEDYEQYF. Together with reference TRBV11-2 and TRBJ2-7, the CDR3 gives the full variable domain: EAGVAQSPRYKIIEKRQSVAFWCNPISGHATLYWYQQILGQGPKLLIQFQNNGVVDDSQLPKDRFSAERLKGVDSTLKIQPAKLEDSAVYLCASSSEDYEQYFGPGTRLTVT.

The chain links TRBV15 to TRBJ1-2, with D possibly matching TRBD1 (6 bases). V lost 3 bases and J lost 8, with 16 bases in between. Germline V gives CDR1 LNHNV, CDR2 YYDKDF (reference sequence). CDR3 length equals 14 residues. The CDR3 loop reads CATSSQQGAGGYTF. The CDR3 nucleotides are TGTGCCACCAGCAGCCAACAGGGCGCAGGGGGCTACACCTTC.

The chain is built from TRBV9 and TRBJ1-1, with 8 bases lining up with TRBD1. This CDR3 is 15 amino acids long. Per germline, CDR1 SGDLS and CDR2 YYNGEE. The V gene end was trimmed by 5 bases and the J gene end by 1 base; junction bases not matched to a gene: 7. This CDR3 reads CASSPTGGTNTEAFF. CDR3 sequence (DNA): TGTGCCAGCAGTCCTACAGGGGGAACGAACACTGAAGCTTTCTTT. The variable domain in full, completed from reference TRBV9 and TRBJ1-1, reads DSGVTQTPKHLITATGQRVTLRCSPRSGDLSVYWYQQSLDQGLQFLIQYYNGEERAKGNILERFSAQQFPDLHSELNLSSLELGDSALYFCASSPTGGTNTEAFFGQGTRLTVV.

This clonotype showed up many times. The V call is TRBV10-3, the J call TRBJ1-2; weak D call: TRBD1 (6 bases). The CDR3 covers 11 residues. V lost 9 bases, J lost 7 bases, and 12 bases lay in between. The V gene's germline CDR1 is ENHRY and CDR2 SYGVKD. The CDR3 DNA reads TGTGCCATTCCCGGGGGGGCTGGCTACACCTTC. Its translation: CAIPGGAGYTF.

Many counts were recorded for this clonotype. The rearrangement uses TRBV7-9 and TRBJ1-2; D is perhaps TRBD1 (6 bases). Trimming cost V 4 bases and J 6 bases, with 21 bases left between them. CDR3 length equals 16 residues. The germline V gene has CDR1 SEHNR and CDR2 FQNEAQ (reference sequence). DNA for the CDR3: TGTGCCAGCAGCTCGACGGGGGCCGCCCCGGGCCATGGCTACACCTTC. Residues: CASSSTGAAPGHGYTF.

This clonotype was picked up many times. This rearrangement joins TRBV14 to TRBJ2-5; the match to TRBD2 covers 10 bases. J was trimmed by 2 bases and V by 2 bases; bases with no gene match: 2. CDR3 length equals 15 residues. CDR1 and CDR2 from the germline V gene are SGHDN and FVKESK. CDR3 amino acids: CASSQLLAGQETQYF. Written as DNA, the CDR3 is TGTGCCAGCAGCCAATTACTAGCGGGGCAAGAGACCCAGTACTTC.

The chain is built from TRBV20-1 and TRBJ1-5, with 8 bases identical to TRBD1. Trimming cost V 0 bases and J 0 bases; bases outside gene matches: 13. The CDR3 has 19 amino acids. Germline CDR1 DFQATT, CDR2 SNEGSKA (reference sequence). CDR3 protein: CSARDKTGVPLYSNQPQHF. The DNA of the CDR3 is TGCAGTGCTAGAGATAAGACAGGGGTACCTTTGTATAGCAATCAGCCCCAGCATTTT.

With respect to this clonotype: A much larger clone differs from this one at a single base, so this may be a read error. The V and J genes are TRBV24-1 and TRBJ2-2; no definite D call. Per germline, CDR1 KGHDR and CDR2 SFDVKD. The CDR3 extends over 17 amino acids. Trimming shortened V by 6 bases and J by 1 base, and 17 bases separated the two germline ends. Here the CDR3 reads CATSPWARWGNTGELFF. CDR3 nucleotides: TGTGCCACCAGTCCCTGGGCCCGCTGGGGGAACACCGGGGAGCTGTTTTTT.

V is TRBV7-2 and J is TRBJ2-5; possibly TRBD1 for D (6 bases). V lost 1 base, J lost 6 bases, and 12 bases lay in between. The CDR3 is 14 amino acids. In germline, CDR1 is SGHTA, CDR2 FQGNSA. The CDR3 DNA sequence: TGTGCCAGCAGCTTAGAACCAGGGGTACAGACCCAGTACTTC. It encodes CASSLEPGVQTQYF.

The gene calls are TRBV7-9 and TRBJ1-2; D possibly corresponds to TRBD1 (6 bases). This CDR3 spans 15 amino acids. Germline loops: CDR1 SEHNR, CDR2 FQNEAQ (reference sequence). The ends were cut back, 5 bases at V and 2 bases at J, with 15 bases in the middle. The CDR3 bases are TGTGCCAGCAGCCAGGAGGGGGGCTACAACTATGGCTACACCTTC. It yields the protein CASSQEGGYNYGYTF.

As to this clonotype: A much larger clone lies one base from this, so it may be a read error. The gene calls are TRBV4-2 and TRBJ1-2, with TRBD1 matching over 10 bases. V lost 5 bases, J lost 4 bases, and 4 bases stayed unmatched. The germline V gene encodes CDR1 LGHNA and CDR2 YNFKEQ. The CDR3 is 14 residues long. The CDR3 coding sequence is TGTGCCAGCAGCAGGACAGGGGGTGTCTATGGCTACACCTTC. Its translation: CASSRTGGVYGYTF.

This clonotype has more than one count but fewer than ten. J is TRBJ2-3 and V is TRBV6-6; TRBD1 or TRBD2 may be the D gene (5 bases each). This CDR3 spans 14 amino acids. Germline CDR1 is MNHNY and CDR2 is SVGAGI (reference sequence). Trimming left V 6 bases short and J 14 bases short, with 24 bases between. CDR3 nucleotide sequence: TGTGCCAGCAGAGAGCGATTACCGGGACCACTTCCGTATTTT. Its protein is CASRERLPGPLPYF.

This clonotype was seen only a few times. V usage is TRBV20-1 and J usage is TRBJ2-3; no firm D call. Germline V gene sequence: CDR1 DFQATT, CDR2 SNEGSKA (reference sequence). The CDR3 is made up of 14 amino acids. V was pared by 6 bases and J by 2 bases, with 15 bases between. The CDR3 sequence is CSAKVPTSTDTQYF. The CDR3 DNA reads TGCAGTGCCAAGGTACCAACTTCCACAGATACGCAGTATTTT.

The chain links TRBV12-3 or TRBV12-4 to TRBJ2-7, with 8 bases identical to TRBD1. The CDR3 contains 16 residues. The V segment lost 2 bases and the J segment 8 bases; nucleotides outside the gene matches: 14. The CDR3 DNA is TGTGCCAGCAGTTTACTTGTCCCGGGACAGGATTACCAGCAGTACTTC. This sequence encodes CASSLLVPGQDYQQYF.

This clonotype was seen repeatedly, ten times or more. The CDR3 here is CASSLSGGDSPLHF. DNA for the CDR3: TGTGCCAGCAGCCTAAGTGGGGGGGATTCACCCCTCCACTTT. V usage is TRBV7-3 and J usage is TRBJ1-6; a possible D gene is TRBD1 (5 bases). V lost 5 bases and J 8 bases, leaving 13 bases between the germline ends. This CDR3 comprises 14 residues. Per the germline V gene, CDR1 is SGHTA and CDR2 is FQGTGA.